This is a list of T cell receptor beta chains from one sample in a study of blood T cell repertoires in COVID-19. The table came from immunoSEQ multiplex PCR; TCRdb's copy has only in-frame clones and leaves some out. The table includes approximately 120,000 clones, over 60% detected once. Sequenced sample: peripheral blood. The origin of the receptors is a human donor in a cohort sampled during active or convalescent COVID-19. Both conserved end residues are part of each CDR3. The D gene is left open where the match is weak. The size entry is marked missing in some rows and otherwise reads once, few, many or a size class.

j_gene | v_gene | d_gene | abundance | CDR3nt | CDR3aa
TRBJ2-7 | TRBV27 | TRBD2 | . | TGTGCCAGCAGACTAGCGGGAGGTGCCTACGAGCAGTACTTC | CASRLAGGAYEQYF
TRBJ1-4 | TRBV27 | TRBD1 | . | TGTGCCAGCAGTTTTGCAGGGGGAGGTGAAAAACTGTTTTTT | CASSFAGGGEKLFF
TRBJ2-3 | TRBV6-1 | . | . | TGTGCCAGCAGTGAAGCGGGAGGATTCCCAGATACGCAGTATTTT | CASSEAGGFPDTQYF
TRBJ2-7 | TRBV27 | TRBD2 | . | TGTGCCAGCAGGGGACTAGCGGGAGTGGGCTGGTACGAGCAGTACTTC | CASRGLAGVGWYEQYF
TRBJ1-1 | TRBV11-2 | . | . | TGTGCCAGCAGCTCTTGGACGGGAAACACTGAAGCTTTCTTT | CASSSWTGNTEAFF
TRBJ1-3 | TRBV4-1 | TRBD1 | . | TGCGCCAGCAGCCAACAGGGGGCCCTCTCTGGAAACACCATATATTTT | CASSQQGALSGNTIYF
TRBJ1-4 | TRBV10-2 | . | . | TGCGCCAGCAGTGAGACGATTAGGACAGCTAATGAAAAACTGTTTTTT | CASSETIRTANEKLFF
TRBJ1-1 | TRBV29-1 | . | once | TGCAGCGTTGTTAAAGCGGGTAGAGGTGAAGCTTTCTTT | CSVVKAGRGEAFF
TRBJ2-3 | TRBV2 | . | . | TGTGCCAGCAGGGGAACAGGGTTCGGAACAGATACGCAGTATTTT | CASRGTGFGTDTQYF
TRBJ2-7 | TRBV27 | TRBD2 | . | TGTGCCAGCCAGCAGCGGGGTGCGGGAGGGCCCTACGAGCAGTACTTC | CASQQRGAGGPYEQYF
TRBJ1-6 | TRBV27 | TRBD1 | few | TGTGCCAGCAGTTTAGTTGGGGACAGAAGCTCCTATAATTCACCCCTCCACTTT | CASSLVGDRSSYNSPLHF
TRBJ1-3 | TRBV18 | . | . | TGTGCCAGCTTGGAGCACTCTGGAAACACCATATATTTT | CASLEHSGNTIYF
TRBJ2-1 | TRBV11-2 | TRBD2 | . | TGTGCCAGCAGCTTAGCCGGCGGGGGCTCCTACAATGAGCAGTTCTTC | CASSLAGGGSYNEQFF
TRBJ2-3 | TRBV19 | TRBD2 | once | TGTGCCAGTACCCCACTAGCGGGAGCTTTCCCAGATACGCAGTATTTT | CASTPLAGAFPDTQYF
TRBJ2-5 | TRBV5-6 | . | few | TGTGCCAGCAGCTTAAGGAGTCTGTATGAAGAGACCCAGTACTTC | CASSLRSLYEETQYF
TRBJ2-3 | TRBV29-1 | TRBD1 | few | TGCAGCGTTGAACCGAGGACAGGAAGCACAGATACGCAGTATTTT | CSVEPRTGSTDTQYF
TRBJ2-5 | TRBV28 | . | . | TGTGCCAGCCGAGGGGGCGGCAGGGGGGTCCGAGAGACCCAGTACTTC | CASRGGGRGVRETQYF
TRBJ1-4 | TRBV14 | . | . | TGTGCCAGCAGCCGACAGAGCCGTGAAAAACTGTTTTTT | CASSRQSREKLFF
TRBJ2-5 | TRBV7-2 | . | once | TGTGCCAGCAGCTTAGTCCGGGGGTTGTATCAAGAGACCCAGTACTTC | CASSLVRGLYQETQYF
TRBJ1-6 | TRBV5-1 | . | . | TGCGCCAGCAGGGGGGACACGCAATCACCCCTCCACTTT | CASRGDTQSPLHF
TRBJ2-7 | TRBV18 | . | . | TGTGCCAGCTCACACGACAGGAGCTACGAGCAGTACTTC | CASSHDRSYEQYF
TRBJ2-6 | TRBV5-4 | . | . | TGTGCCAGCAGCTTACAGCCCCTAAATGGGGCCAACGTCCTGACTTTC | CASSLQPLNGANVLTF
TRBJ2-5 | TRBV12-3/TRBV12-4 | . | . | TGTGCCAGCAGTATCGGGATCACCCGCGACCAGTACTTC | CASSIGITRDQYF
TRBJ2-3 | TRBV4-3 | TRBD2 | . | TGCGCCAGCAGCCTATCCGGACTAGCGGGGGGAATAGATACGCAGTATTTT | CASSLSGLAGGIDTQYF
TRBJ2-3 | TRBV7-9 | . | . | TGTGCCAGCAGCCCCCAAGGACTCCAGGCAGATACGCAGTATTTT | CASSPQGLQADTQYF
TRBJ2-1 | TRBV28 | . | . | TGTGCCAGCAGCTTAGGCGGGCGCAAGGGTGAGCAGTTCTTC | CASSLGGRKGEQFF
TRBJ2-1 | TRBV29-1 | TRBD2 | once | TGCAGCGGCGGGACTAGCGGGATGAGGGGTGAGCAGTTCTTC | CSGGTSGMRGEQFF
TRBJ1-6 | TRBV7-9 | . | few | TGTGCCAGCAGCCTATCCCCGGGAGCCCTCCACTTT | CASSLSPGALHF
TRBJ2-1 | TRBV11-1 | TRBD2 | . | TGTGCCAGCACCCCCCTAGCGGCTATCCACAATGAGCAGTTCTTC | CASTPLAAIHNEQFF
TRBJ2-3 | TRBV4-1 | . | . | TGCGCCAGCAGCATGCGGGAAGTGGATACGCAGTATTTT | CASSMREVDTQYF
TRBJ2-7 | TRBV28 | TRBD2 | . | TGTGCCAGCAGACGACTAGCGGGCTCCTACGAGCAGTACTTC | CASRRLAGSYEQYF
TRBJ2-5 | TRBV4-3 | TRBD2 | few | TGCGCCAGCAGCCAAGGACCGGGACTAGGGGTTTCCCAGTACTTC | CASSQGPGLGVSQYF
TRBJ2-5 | TRBV15 | . | few | TGTGCCACCAGCAGGGGGCACCAAGAGACCCAGTACTTC | CATSRGHQETQYF
TRBJ1-2 | TRBV27 | TRBD1 | . | TGTGCCAGCGGCCCCGGACAGGGACAATCGCGGAGGGGCTACACCTTC | CASGPGQGQSRRGYTF
TRBJ1-1 | TRBV18 | . | . | TGTGCCAGCTCACCATCACAGGGACCGAACACTGAAGCTTTCTTT | CASSPSQGPNTEAFF
TRBJ2-4 | TRBV30 | . | . | TGTGCCTGGAGTCGAAGAGGACTGCAAATTCAGTACTTC | CAWSRRGLQIQYF
TRBJ1-1 | TRBV10-3 | TRBD1 | . | TGTGCCATCCGGGGACAGACCTTCACTGAAGCTTTCTTT | CAIRGQTFTEAFF
TRBJ2-1 | TRBV19 | TRBD1 | . | TGTGCCAGTAGTCCCCAGGACAGGGGAGTTTACAATGAGCAGTTCTTC | CASSPQDRGVYNEQFF
TRBJ1-3 | TRBV7-6 | . | . | TGTGCCAGCAGCTTAGACCGGTACTCTGGAAACACCATATATTTT | CASSLDRYSGNTIYF
TRBJ1-2 | TRBV19 | . | . | TGTGCCAGTAGTAAAGGTGGCGGGGATTCTAACTATGGCTACACCTTC | CASSKGGGDSNYGYTF
TRBJ2-3 | TRBV27 | TRBD1 | . | TGTGCCAGCAGTTCGCGGACAGGGCAAGATACGCAGTATTTT | CASSSRTGQDTQYF
TRBJ1-6 | TRBV19 | TRBD1 | few | TGTGCCAGTAGTACCTCTCGGACAGGGTCAAATCGTTCACCCCTCCACTTT | CASSTSRTGSNRSPLHF
TRBJ2-5 | TRBV24-1 | . | . | TGTGCCACCAGTGAGGGGGGTATCCAAGAGACCCAGTACTTC | CATSEGGIQETQYF
TRBJ1-4 | TRBV6-5 | TRBD1 | . | TGTGCCAGCAGGAACGTTGGGACAGGGAATGAAAAACTGTTTTTT | CASRNVGTGNEKLFF
TRBJ2-1 | TRBV7-2 | . | . | TGTGCCAGCAGCTCCTCACAGGGATTCCATGAGCAGTTCTTC | CASSSSQGFHEQFF
TRBJ2-7 | TRBV5-1 | . | . | TGCGCCAGCAGCCTTCAACCCGACAGCTACGAGCAGTACTTC | CASSLQPDSYEQYF
TRBJ2-2 | TRBV9 | TRBD2 | . | TGTGCCAGCAGGCGGACTAGCGGGGGCGTCGGGGAGCTGTTTTTT | CASRRTSGGVGELFF
TRBJ2-3 | TRBV6-2/TRBV6-3 | TRBD2 | . | TGTGCCAGCAGTTACGCACTAGCGGGAGGAAACACAGATACGCAGTATTTT | CASSYALAGGNTDTQYF
TRBJ1-4 | TRBV30 | . | once | TGTGCCTGGAACACGAACGGGGCAACTAATGAAAAACTGTTTTTT | CAWNTNGATNEKLFF
TRBJ1-1 | TRBV29-1 | . | . | TGCAGCGCCGACAGGAACACTGAAGCTTTCTTT | CSADRNTEAFF
TRBJ2-7 | TRBV7-9 | . | . | TGTGCCAGCAGCTTAGAGGGTCAGGGGAGCGAGCAGTACTTC | CASSLEGQGSEQYF
TRBJ2-1 | TRBV5-1 | TRBD1 | . | TGCGCCAGCAGCTTGGCCGGACAGGGGCTTTACAATGAGCAGTTCTTC | CASSLAGQGLYNEQFF
TRBJ2-2 | TRBV3-1/TRBV3-2 | . | . | TGTGCCAGCAGCCAAGATAGGGGGCGGGATTTTACCGGGGAGCTGTTTTTT | CASSQDRGRDFTGELFF
TRBJ2-1 | TRBV9 | . | . | TGTGCCAGCAGCGGGCTTGACGGGAGAGAGTTTCATGAGCAGTTCTTC | CASSGLDGREFHEQFF